The 25 T cell receptor beta chains below were found in one sample sequenced in a study of shared clonotypes between healthy human individuals. Terminally differentiated effector memory CD45RA+ cells were excluded by CCR7 positive selection of CD45RO-negative cells. The assay was immunoSEQ multiplex PCR, and TCRdb's table has in-frame clones only and misses some. The table records about 2.1 million clones, just over 90% of them present only once. The sample taken for sequencing was naive CD8+ T cells from PBMCs. The receptors here all came from a man between 18 and 29 years old in good health. Some clones in this sample may be carry-over from other donors' samples.

This clone has a single count. This chain connects TRBV15 to TRBJ2-5; 8 bases fit TRBD1. The germline gives CDR1 LNHNV, CDR2 YYDKDF (reference sequence). This CDR3 spans 14 amino acids. J lost 4 bases, V lost 4 bases, and 5 bases had no gene match. CDR3 bases: TGTGCCACCAGCAAGGACAGGGCCCCAGAGACCCAGTACTTC. This gives the protein CATSKDRAPETQYF.

The chain employs TRBV18 and TRBJ1-1; D is ambiguous. The CDR3 runs 16 residues. Germline values: CDR1 KGHSH, CDR2 LQKENI. V gave up 0 bases and J gave up 0 bases, with 11 bases separating them. CDR3 sequence: CASSPPRTDLNTEAFF. CDR3 DNA sequence: TGTGCCAGCTCACCACCGAGGACGGACCTGAACACTGAAGCTTTCTTT.

This clone was detected only once. The rearrangement joins TRBV6-6 to TRBJ1-1; D gene uncertain. Germline-derived CDR1 and CDR2 are MNHNY and SVGAGI (reference sequence). Trimming stripped 0 bases from V and 4 bases from J, with 9 bases between. There are 14 residues in the CDR3. In DNA form, the CDR3 reads TGTGCCAGCAGTTACTCCCCCGGAGGCACTGAAGCTTTCTTT. Encoded protein: CASSYSPGGTEAFF.

The gene calls are TRBV27 and TRBJ1-5, with D maybe TRBD1 (5 bases). V shed 6 bases and J shed 1 base, with 16 bases lying between them. There are 16 residues in the CDR3. The germline V gene has CDR1 MNHEY and CDR2 SMNVEV (reference sequence). Written as DNA, the CDR3 is TGTGCCAGCAGGCCGGAAGGGGTCCCAAGCAATCAGCCCCAGCATTTT. It specifies CASRPEGVPSNQPQHF.

To note about this clone: The sample has other DNA sequences that encode this CDR3 too. This chain joins TRBV19 and TRBJ2-7; D not resolved. The V gene lost 1 base and the J gene lost 4 bases, with 8 bases spanning the gap. CDR1 LNHDA and CDR2 SQIVND come from the germline V gene (reference sequence). This CDR3 region has 13 residues. CDR3 amino acids: CASSIGPVYEQYF. The CDR3 DNA reads as TGTGCCAGTAGTATAGGGCCGGTATACGAGCAGTACTTC.

This clone was seen just once. This chain links TRBV7-2 with TRBJ2-2, with 8 nucleotides matching TRBD1. This CDR3 is 16 amino acids long. V trimming: 5 bases; J trimming: 5 bases; junction bases outside the gene matches: 10. Per the germline V gene, CDR1 is SGHTA and CDR2 is FQGNSA. In nucleotides, the CDR3 is TGTGCCAGCAGCACGCGGACAGGGCTAGAGACCGGGGAGCTGTTTTTT. Residues: CASSTRTGLETGELFF. Variable domain in full (rest from reference TRBV7-2 and TRBJ2-2): GAGVSQSPSNKVTEKGKDVELRCDPISGHTALYWYRQSLGQGLEFLIYFQGNSAPDKSGLPSDRFSAERTGGSVSTLTIQRTQQEDSAVYLCASSTRTGLETGELFFGEGSRLTVL.

The genes are TRBV6-1 and TRBJ2-2; weak D call: TRBD1 (6 bases). The CDR3 has 14 residues. The germline V and J ends were trimmed by 5 bases and 5 bases, with 12 bases remaining between them. Germline V lookup: CDR1 MNHNS, CDR2 SASEGT. The CDR3 spells CASSSGQHTGELFF. In nucleotides, the CDR3 is TGTGCCAGCAGTTCCGGACAGCATACCGGGGAGCTGTTTTTT.

This rearrangement joins TRBV19 to TRBJ2-7; no clear D. This CDR3 is built from 12 residues. The ends were cut back, 5 bases at V and 6 bases at J, with 11 bases in the middle. CDR1 and CDR2 (germline): LNHDA, SQIVND (reference sequence). CDR3 in DNA: TGTGCCAGTAGTGCAGACCTGATCGAGCAGTACTTC. Its protein is CASSADLIEQYF.

This clone was seen a single time. The V gene is TRBV30, the J gene TRBJ1-2; D is uncertain. Trimming left V 0 bases short and J 6 bases short, with 11 bases between. This CDR3 has 13 amino acids. Germline CDR1 is GTSNPN and CDR2 is SVGIG (reference sequence). CDR3 amino acids: CAWSVRPSHGYTF. The DNA for the CDR3 is TGTGCCTGGAGTGTACGCCCGAGCCATGGCTACACCTTC.

The chain couples TRBV11-2 to TRBJ2-7; D is perhaps TRBD2 (6 bases). Trimming removed 5 bases from V and 6 bases from J, with 14 bases in between. CDR3 length equals 13 residues. The germline V gene encodes CDR1 SGHAT and CDR2 FQNNGV. DNA of the CDR3: TGTGCCAGCAGCCCCGAAAGGGGAGGCGAGCAGTACTTC. Its protein is CASSPERGGEQYF. Filled out from reference TRBV11-2 and TRBJ2-7, the complete variable domain reads EAGVAQSPRYKIIEKRQSVAFWCNPISGHATLYWYQQILGQGPKLLIQFQNNGVVDDSQLPKDRFSAERLKGVDSTLKIQPAKLEDSAVYLCASSPERGGEQYFGPGTRLTVT.

J is TRBJ2-2 and V is TRBV16, with 8 positions matching TRBD1. The V gene end was trimmed by 1 base and the J gene end by 7 bases; junction bases not matched to a gene: 11. CDR1 is KGHSY, CDR2 FQNENV, per germline. This CDR3 contains 17 residues. DNA for the CDR3: TGTGCCAGCAGCCAATATCGGACAGGGCCCAGAAACGGGGAGCTGTTTTTT. Amino acid sequence: CASSQYRTGPRNGELFF. Combining the CDR3 with reference TRBV16 and TRBJ2-2 gives the whole variable domain GEEVAQTPKHLVRGEGQKAKLYCAPIKGHSYVFWYQQVLKNEFKFLISFQNENVFDETGMPKERFSAKCLPNSPCSLEIQATKLEDSAVYFCASSQYRTGPRNGELFFGEGSRLTVL.

The V call is TRBV15, the J call TRBJ2-7, with D hard to call. Trimming took off 3 bases at V and 4 bases at J, with 7 bases between the two ends. This CDR3 is built from 12 residues. Looked up from germline, CDR1 is LNHNV and CDR2 is YYDKDF (reference sequence). The CDR3 spells CATSSNLYEQYF. In nucleotides, the CDR3 is TGTGCCACCAGCAGTAATCTTTACGAGCAGTACTTC.

This clone was observed a single time. The V call is TRBV6-6, the J call TRBJ1-1, with D uncertain. There are 13 residues in the CDR3. Trimming cost V 0 bases and J 5 bases, with 7 bases left between them. Germline CDR1 MNHNY, CDR2 SVGAGI (reference sequence). The CDR3 bases are TGTGCCAGCAGTTACTCCCTAAGGACTGAAGCTTTCTTT. This codes for CASSYSLRTEAFF.

The chain combines TRBV27 with TRBJ2-5; 8 positions agree with TRBD2. There are 17 residues in the CDR3. The germline gives CDR1 MNHEY, CDR2 SMNVEV (reference sequence). The trim removed 5 bases at V and 3 bases at J, leaving 14 bases unmatched. The CDR3 nucleotides read TGTGCCAGCAGTCCTCTAGCGGGCCCAACCCGGGAAGAGACCCAGTACTTC. Translating it yields CASSPLAGPTREETQYF.

V is TRBV11-3 and J is TRBJ2-1; tentatively, D is TRBD1 (7 bases). The ends were cut back, 5 bases at V and 7 bases at J, with 18 bases in the middle. The CDR3 is 15 amino acids. Germline CDR1 and CDR2: SGHNT and YENEEA. CDR3 region: CASSLGKGAGNEQFF. CDR3 sequence (DNA): TGTGCCAGCAGCCTGGGAAAGGGGGCGGGAAATGAGCAGTTCTTC. Supplemented by reference TRBV11-3 and TRBJ2-1, the full variable domain reads EAGVVQSPRYKIIEKKQPVAFWCNPISGHNTLYWYLQNLGQGPELLIRYENEEAVDDSQLPKDRFSAERLKGVDSTLKIQPAELGDSAVYLCASSLGKGAGNEQFFGPGTRLTVL.

This sequence joins TRBV7-6 and TRBJ2-3; 10 positions agree with TRBD2. CDR3 size: 15 residues. Per germline, CDR1 SGHVS and CDR2 FNYEAQ. Losses at the gene ends were 8 bases for V and 0 bases for J; bases not matched to a gene: 5. The CDR3, as DNA: TGTGCCAGCGGGGTGACTAGCGGGAGCACAGATACGCAGTATTTT. It yields the protein CASGVTSGSTDTQYF.

The chain carries TRBV19 and TRBJ2-7, with D tentatively TRBD2 (6 bases). The CDR3 loop spans 15 amino acids. Trimming cost V 5 bases and J 0 bases, with 14 bases left between them. The germline CDR1 and CDR2 sequences are LNHDA and SQIVND (reference sequence). The CDR3 loop reads CASSSGLGSSYEQYF. CDR3 bases: TGTGCCAGTAGTTCGGGACTGGGGAGCTCCTACGAGCAGTACTTC.

V gene TRBV9 combines with J gene TRBJ2-5; TRBD2 aligns across 9 bases. CDR3 length equals 16 residues. Per the germline V gene, CDR1 is SGDLS and CDR2 is YYNGEE. With 3 bases clipped from V and 4 bases from J, the junction kept 10 bases outside the gene matches. CDR3 sequence reads: CASSASRTGLAETQYF. The CDR3 coding sequence is TGTGCCAGCAGCGCATCCAGAACGGGACTAGCAGAGACCCAGTACTTC.

This clone has just a few counts. The sample carries other DNA sequences with the same CDR3. V is TRBV29-1 and J is TRBJ1-2; D is perhaps TRBD1 (5 bases). Looked up from germline, CDR1 is SQVTM and CDR2 is ANQGSEA. The CDR3 consists of 12 residues. V shed 5 bases and J shed 4 bases, with 11 bases lying between them. This chain's CDR3 is CSVLRGGYGYTF. The CDR3 nucleotides are TGCAGCGTTCTGAGGGGCGGCTATGGCTACACCTTC.

The genes are TRBV4-1 and TRBJ2-2; D is uncertain. Trimming cost V 0 bases and J 0 bases, with 8 bases left between them. CDR1 MGHRA and CDR2 YSYEKL come from the germline V gene. The CDR3 contains 16 residues. CDR3 region: CASSQDGRANTGELFF. CDR3 nucleotides: TGCGCCAGCAGCCAAGATGGCCGGGCGAACACCGGGGAGCTGTTTTTT.

As regards this clone: Other nucleotide sequences in the sample specify the same CDR3. The rearrangement uses TRBV7-6 and TRBJ2-3, with 10 positions matching TRBD2. From germline, CDR1 is SGHVS and CDR2 FNYEAQ. J gave up 0 bases and V 4 bases, and 1 base lay outside the gene matches. The length of the CDR3 is 15 residues. Here the CDR3 DNA reads TGTGCCAGCAGCTGGACTAGCGGAAGCACAGATACGCAGTATTTT. Translating gives CASSWTSGSTDTQYF.

The CDR3 bases are TGTGCCAGCAGTTTACGGGGGGTTTTCCAGCCCCAGCATTTT. It encodes CASSLRGVFQPQHF. This chain uses TRBV28 with TRBJ1-5; D may be TRBD1 (5 bases). The CDR3 is made up of 14 amino acids. Germline CDR1 and CDR2: MDHEN and SYDVKM. V was clipped by 2 bases and J by 7 bases, with 12 bases between them.

This chain connects TRBV19 to TRBJ1-1; 11 bases are shared with TRBD1. This CDR3 region has 14 residues. V gave up 7 bases and J gave up 4 bases; unmatched junction bases: 5. Germline CDR1 is LNHDA and CDR2 is SQIVND (reference sequence). CDR3 coding DNA: TGTGCCAGTACCGGGGGGACAGGGGGCACTGAAGCTTTCTTT. Translating gives CASTGGTGGTEAFF.

A word on this clone: The junction departs from the called germline gene at one end, perhaps through a read error. The same CDR3 also results from other DNA sequences found in this sample. The chain uses TRBV15 and TRBJ2-5; 8 nucleotides line up with TRBD1. In germline, CDR1 is LNHNV, CDR2 YYDKDF (reference sequence). The length of the CDR3 is 14 residues. The CDR3 here is CATSRDQGAKTQYF. The CDR3 DNA sequence: TGTGCCACTAGCAGAGATCAGGGGGCGAAGACCCAGTACTTC.

This clone turned up a few times. The chain combines TRBV7-3 with TRBJ1-1; D gene uncertain. CDR1 and CDR2 from the germline V gene are SGHTA and FQGTGA. V lost 5 bases, J lost 1 base, and 11 bases lay in between. The CDR3 consists of 14 residues. CDR3 DNA: TGTGCCAGCAGCCGGATAAGAGGGAACACTGAAGCTTTCTTT. Protein sequence: CASSRIRGNTEAFF.